Detailed here is one T cell receptor beta chain. Its antigen is unknown. The source of the sample is a study of PD-1 blockade in classical Hodgkin lymphoma. Study findings and constraints: Exclusion covered patients beginning nivolumab under 1 year post-ASCT. At baseline, newly diagnosed patients reportedly showed less TCR diversity than healthy donors.

Measured with immunoSEQ multiplex PCR; TCRdb has only the in-frame clones, and not every one. The sample lists 100,000 or so clones; approximately 89% were seen once. As for time point: cycle 4 day 1 (C4D1), after more than five weeks of nivolumab. Every patient relapsed after autologous stem cell transplantation, and brentuximab vedotin exposure varied. This TCR was recovered from a human donor with classical Hodgkin lymphoma. The starting material was peripheral blood mononuclear cells (PBMCs), obtained before the fourth cycle of nivolumab.

The CDR3 region has the DNA TGTGCCAGCAGCTTAGAGAACGAGCAGTACTTC. Translation gives CASSLENEQYF. The chain is built from TRBV7-9 and TRBJ2-7; D unresolved. Germline CDR1 is SEHNR and CDR2 is FQNEAQ (reference sequence). V lost 1 base, J lost 5 bases, and 3 bases lay in between. CDR3 length: 11 residues.